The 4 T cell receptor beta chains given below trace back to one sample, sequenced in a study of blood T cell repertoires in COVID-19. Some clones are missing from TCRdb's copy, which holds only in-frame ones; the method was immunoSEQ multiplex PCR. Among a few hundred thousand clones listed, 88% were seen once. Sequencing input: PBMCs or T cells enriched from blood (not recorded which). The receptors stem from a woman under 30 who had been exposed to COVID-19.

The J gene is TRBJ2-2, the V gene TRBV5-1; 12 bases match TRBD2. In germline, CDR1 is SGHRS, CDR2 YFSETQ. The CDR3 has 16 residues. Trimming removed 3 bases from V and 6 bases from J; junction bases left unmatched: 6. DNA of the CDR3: TGCGCCAGCAGCTCGACTAGCGGGAGTGGTCCCGGGGAGCTGTTTTTT. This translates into CASSSTSGSGPGELFF.

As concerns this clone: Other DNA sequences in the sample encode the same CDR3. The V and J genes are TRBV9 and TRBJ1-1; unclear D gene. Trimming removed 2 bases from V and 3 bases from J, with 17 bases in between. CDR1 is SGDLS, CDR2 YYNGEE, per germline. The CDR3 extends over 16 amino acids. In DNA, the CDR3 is TGTGCCAGCAGCGTTCGAGGGCGCGATAGGGACACTGAAGCTTTCTTT. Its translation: CASSVRGRDRDTEAFF.

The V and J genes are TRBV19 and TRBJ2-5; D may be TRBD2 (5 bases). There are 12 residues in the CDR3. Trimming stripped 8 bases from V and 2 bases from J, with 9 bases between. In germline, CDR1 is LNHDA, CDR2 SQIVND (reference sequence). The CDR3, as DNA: TGTGCCAGTGGGAGCTATCAAGAGACCCAGTACTTC. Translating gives CASGSYQETQYF. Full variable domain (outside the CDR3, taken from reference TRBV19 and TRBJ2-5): DGGITQSPKYLFRKEGQNVTLSCEQNLNHDAMYWYRQDPGQGLRLIYYSQIVNDFQKGDIAEGYSVSREKKESFPLTVTSAQKNPTAFYLCASGSYQETQYFGPGTRLLVL.

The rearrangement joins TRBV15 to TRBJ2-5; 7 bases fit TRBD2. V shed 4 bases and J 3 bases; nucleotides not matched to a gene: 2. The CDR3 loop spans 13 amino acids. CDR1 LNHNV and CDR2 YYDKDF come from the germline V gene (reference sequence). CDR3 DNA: TGTGCCACCAGCAACGGGACTAAAGAGACCCAGTACTTC. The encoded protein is CATSNGTKETQYF.